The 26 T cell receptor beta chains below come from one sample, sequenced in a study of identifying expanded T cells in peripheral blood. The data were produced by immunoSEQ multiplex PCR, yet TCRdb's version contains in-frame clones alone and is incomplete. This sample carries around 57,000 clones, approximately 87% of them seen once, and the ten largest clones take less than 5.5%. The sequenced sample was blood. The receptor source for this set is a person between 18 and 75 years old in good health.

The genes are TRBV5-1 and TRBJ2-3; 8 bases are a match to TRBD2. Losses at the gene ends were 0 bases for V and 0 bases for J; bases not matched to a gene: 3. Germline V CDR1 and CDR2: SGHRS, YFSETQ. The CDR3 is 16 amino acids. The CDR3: CASSLGTSHSTDTQYF. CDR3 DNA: TGCGCCAGCAGCTTGGGGACTAGCCATAGCACAGATACGCAGTATTTT.

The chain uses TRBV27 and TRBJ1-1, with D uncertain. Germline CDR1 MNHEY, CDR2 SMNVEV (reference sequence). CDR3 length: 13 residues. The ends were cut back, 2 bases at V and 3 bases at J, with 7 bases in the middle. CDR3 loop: CASSLNPHTEAFF. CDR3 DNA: TGTGCCAGCAGTTTAAATCCCCACACTGAAGCTTTCTTT.

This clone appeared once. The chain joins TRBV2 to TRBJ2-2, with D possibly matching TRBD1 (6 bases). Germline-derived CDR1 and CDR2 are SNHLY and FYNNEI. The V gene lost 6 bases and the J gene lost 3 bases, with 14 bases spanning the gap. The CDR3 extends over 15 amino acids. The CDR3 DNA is TGTGCCAGCAGGGGGGCAGGGGCCGACACCGGGGAGCTGTTTTTT. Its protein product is CASRGAGADTGELFF.

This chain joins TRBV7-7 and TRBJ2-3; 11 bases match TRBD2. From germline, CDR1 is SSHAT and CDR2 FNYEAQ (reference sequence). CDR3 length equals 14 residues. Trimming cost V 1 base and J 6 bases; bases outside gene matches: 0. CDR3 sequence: CASSLGLAGDTQYF. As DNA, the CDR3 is TGTGCCAGCAGCTTAGGACTAGCGGGGGATACGCAGTATTTT.

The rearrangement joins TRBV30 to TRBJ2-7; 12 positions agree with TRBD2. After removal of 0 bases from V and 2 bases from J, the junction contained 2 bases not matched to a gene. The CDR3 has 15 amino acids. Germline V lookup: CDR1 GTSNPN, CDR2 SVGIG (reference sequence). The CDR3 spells CAWSVGLAGTYEQYF. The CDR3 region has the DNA TGTGCCTGGAGTGTCGGACTAGCGGGGACCTACGAGCAGTACTTC.

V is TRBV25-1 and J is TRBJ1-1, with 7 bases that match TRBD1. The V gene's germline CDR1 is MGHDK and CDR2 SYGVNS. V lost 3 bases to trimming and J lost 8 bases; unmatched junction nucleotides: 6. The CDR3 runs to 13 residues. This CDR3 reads CASSDIGTAEAFF. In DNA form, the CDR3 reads TGTGCCAGCAGTGATATTGGGACAGCCGAAGCTTTCTTT.

The CDR3 nucleotides read TGTGCCAGCAGCTCGGGGACAGGGGGCCACTCGGGGACTGAAGCTTTCTTT. This encodes CASSSGTGGHSGTEAFF. J is TRBJ1-1 and V is TRBV7-6, with 12 bases lining up with TRBD1. There are 17 residues in the CDR3. Trimming cost V 4 bases and J 5 bases; bases outside gene matches: 11. Germline loops: CDR1 SGHVS, CDR2 FNYEAQ.

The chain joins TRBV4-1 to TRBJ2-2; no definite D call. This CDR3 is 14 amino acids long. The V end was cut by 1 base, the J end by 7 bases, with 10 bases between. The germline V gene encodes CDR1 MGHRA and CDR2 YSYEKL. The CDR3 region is CASSQAVRDGELFF. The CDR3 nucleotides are TGCGCCAGCAGCCAAGCCGTAAGGGACGGGGAGCTGTTTTTT.

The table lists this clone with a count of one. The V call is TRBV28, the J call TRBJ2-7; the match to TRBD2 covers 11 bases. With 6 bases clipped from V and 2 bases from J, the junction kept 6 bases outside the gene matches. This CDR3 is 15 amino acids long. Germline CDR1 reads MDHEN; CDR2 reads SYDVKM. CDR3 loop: CASSSTSGNPYEQYF. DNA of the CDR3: TGTGCCAGCAGCTCGACTAGCGGGAACCCCTACGAGCAGTACTTC.

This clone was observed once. CDR3 amino acids: CASSLTSVGTDTQYF. The CDR3 region has the DNA TGTGCCAGCTCACTTACTAGCGTTGGCACAGATACGCAGTATTTT. This chain uses TRBV18 with TRBJ2-3, with TRBD2 identical over 7 bases. V lost 4 bases and J lost 1; bases outside the gene matches: 5. The CDR3 sequence is 15 residues long. Germline CDR1 is KGHSH and CDR2 is LQKENI.

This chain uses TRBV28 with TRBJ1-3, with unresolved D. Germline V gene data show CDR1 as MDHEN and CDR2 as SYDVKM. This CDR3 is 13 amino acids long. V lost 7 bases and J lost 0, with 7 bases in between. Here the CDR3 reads CASTGNSGNTIYF. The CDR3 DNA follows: TGTGCCAGCACGGGGAACTCTGGAAACACCATATATTTT.

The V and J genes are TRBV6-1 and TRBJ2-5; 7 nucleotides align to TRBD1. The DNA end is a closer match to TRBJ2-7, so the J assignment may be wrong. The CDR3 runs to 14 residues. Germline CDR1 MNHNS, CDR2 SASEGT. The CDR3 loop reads CASTHTWDSLEQYF. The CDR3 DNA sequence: TGTGCCAGCACCCATACCTGGGACAGCCTCGAGCAGTACTTC.

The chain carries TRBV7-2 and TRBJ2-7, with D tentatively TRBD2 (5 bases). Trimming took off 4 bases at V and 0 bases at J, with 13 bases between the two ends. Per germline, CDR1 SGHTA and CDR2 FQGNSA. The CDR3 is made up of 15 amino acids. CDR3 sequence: CASSSGLVRSYEQYF. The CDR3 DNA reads TGTGCCAGCAGCTCCGGACTGGTCCGCTCCTACGAGCAGTACTTC.

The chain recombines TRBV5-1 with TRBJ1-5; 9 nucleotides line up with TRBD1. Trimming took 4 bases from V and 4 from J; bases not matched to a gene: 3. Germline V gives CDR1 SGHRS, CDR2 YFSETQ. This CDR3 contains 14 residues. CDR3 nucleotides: TGCGCCAGCAGCCCCGGGACAGGGAATCAGCCCCAGCATTTT. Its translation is CASSPGTGNQPQHF. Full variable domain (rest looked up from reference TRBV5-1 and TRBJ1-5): KAGVTQTPRYLIKTRGQQVTLSCSPISGHRSVSWYQQTPGQGLQFLFEYFSETQRNKGNFPGRFSGRQFSNSRSEMNVSTLELGDSALYLCASSPGTGNQPQHFGDGTRLSIL.

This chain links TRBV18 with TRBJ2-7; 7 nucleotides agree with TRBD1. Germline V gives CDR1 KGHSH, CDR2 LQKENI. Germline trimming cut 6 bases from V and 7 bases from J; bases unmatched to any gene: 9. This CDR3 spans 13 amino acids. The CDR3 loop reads CASSATGLGEQYF. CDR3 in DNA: TGTGCCAGCTCGGCGACAGGGCTCGGGGAGCAGTACTTC.

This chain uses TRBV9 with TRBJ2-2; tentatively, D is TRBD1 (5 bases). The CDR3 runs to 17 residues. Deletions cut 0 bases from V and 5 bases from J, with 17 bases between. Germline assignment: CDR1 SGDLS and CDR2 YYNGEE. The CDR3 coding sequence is TGTGCCAGCAGCGTAGACGGTTGGGGTCAGGGAACCGGGGAGCTGTTTTTT. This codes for CASSVDGWGQGTGELFF.

CDR3 residues: CASAGDMGGTEAFF. The CDR3 DNA reads as TGTGCCAGCGCTGGAGACATGGGCGGTACTGAAGCTTTCTTT. The chain uses TRBV11-1 and TRBJ1-1; D ambiguous. The V gene's germline CDR1 is SGHAT and CDR2 FQDESV (reference sequence). This CDR3 has 14 amino acids. Between the trimmed V and J ends, which lost 8 bases and 5 bases, there was a span of 18 bases.

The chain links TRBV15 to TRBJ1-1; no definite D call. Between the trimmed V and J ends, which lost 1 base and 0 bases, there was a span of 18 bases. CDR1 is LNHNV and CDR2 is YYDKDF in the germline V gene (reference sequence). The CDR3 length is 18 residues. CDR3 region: CATSRVLMFGIVNTEAFF. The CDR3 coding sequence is TGTGCCACCAGCAGAGTTCTGATGTTTGGTATAGTGAACACTGAAGCTTTCTTT.

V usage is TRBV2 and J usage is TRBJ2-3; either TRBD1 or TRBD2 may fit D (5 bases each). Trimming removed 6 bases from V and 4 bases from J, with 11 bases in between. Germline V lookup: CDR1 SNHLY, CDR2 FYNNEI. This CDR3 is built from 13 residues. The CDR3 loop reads CASSPLGPDTQYF. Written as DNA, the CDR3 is TGTGCCAGCAGCCCGCTGGGACCAGATACGCAGTATTTT.

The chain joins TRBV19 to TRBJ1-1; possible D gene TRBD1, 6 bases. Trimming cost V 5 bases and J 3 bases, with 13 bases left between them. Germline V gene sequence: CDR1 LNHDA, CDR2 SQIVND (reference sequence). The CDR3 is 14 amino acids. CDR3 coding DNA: TGTGCCAGTAGTTCAGGGGTCAGAGACACTGAAGCTTTCTTT. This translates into CASSSGVRDTEAFF.

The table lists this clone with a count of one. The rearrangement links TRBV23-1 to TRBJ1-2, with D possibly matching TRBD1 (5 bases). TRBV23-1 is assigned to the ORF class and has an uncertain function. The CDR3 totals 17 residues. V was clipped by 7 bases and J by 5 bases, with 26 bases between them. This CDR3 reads CASKFGYRMELKYGYTF. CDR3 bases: TGCGCCAGCAAGTTTGGGTACAGGATGGAGTTGAAATATGGCTACACCTTC.

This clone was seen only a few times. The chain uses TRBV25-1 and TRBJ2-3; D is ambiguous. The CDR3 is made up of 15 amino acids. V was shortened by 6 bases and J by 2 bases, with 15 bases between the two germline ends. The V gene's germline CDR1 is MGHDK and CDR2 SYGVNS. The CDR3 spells CASSSGPSYTDTQYF. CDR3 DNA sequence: TGTGCCAGCAGCTCTGGACCCTCGTACACAGATACGCAGTATTTT.

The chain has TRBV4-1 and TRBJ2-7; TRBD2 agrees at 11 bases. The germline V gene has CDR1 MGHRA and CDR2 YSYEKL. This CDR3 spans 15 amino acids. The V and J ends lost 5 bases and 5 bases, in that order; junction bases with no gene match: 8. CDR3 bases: TGCGCCAGCAGCGCCCTGAGTAGCGGGAGGGACGAGCAGTACTTC. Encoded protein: CASSALSSGRDEQYF.

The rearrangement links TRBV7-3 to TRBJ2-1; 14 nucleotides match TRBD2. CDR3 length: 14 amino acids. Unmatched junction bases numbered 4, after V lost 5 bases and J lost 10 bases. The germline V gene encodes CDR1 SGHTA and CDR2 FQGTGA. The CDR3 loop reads CASSTGTSGGEQFF. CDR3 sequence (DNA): TGTGCCAGCAGCACTGGGACTAGCGGGGGAGAGCAGTTCTTC.

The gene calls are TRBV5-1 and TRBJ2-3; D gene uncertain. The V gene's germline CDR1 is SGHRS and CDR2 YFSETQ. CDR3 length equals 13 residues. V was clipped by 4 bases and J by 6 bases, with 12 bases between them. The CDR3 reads CASSPEGWDTQYF. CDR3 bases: TGCGCCAGCAGCCCAGAAGGGTGGGATACGCAGTATTTT.

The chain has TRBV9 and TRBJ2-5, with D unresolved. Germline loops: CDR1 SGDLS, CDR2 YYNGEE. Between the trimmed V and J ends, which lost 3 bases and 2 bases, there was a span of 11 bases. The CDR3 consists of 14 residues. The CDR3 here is CASSAQTRQETQYF. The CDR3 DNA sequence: TGTGCCAGCAGCGCGCAGACTCGACAAGAGACCCAGTACTTC.